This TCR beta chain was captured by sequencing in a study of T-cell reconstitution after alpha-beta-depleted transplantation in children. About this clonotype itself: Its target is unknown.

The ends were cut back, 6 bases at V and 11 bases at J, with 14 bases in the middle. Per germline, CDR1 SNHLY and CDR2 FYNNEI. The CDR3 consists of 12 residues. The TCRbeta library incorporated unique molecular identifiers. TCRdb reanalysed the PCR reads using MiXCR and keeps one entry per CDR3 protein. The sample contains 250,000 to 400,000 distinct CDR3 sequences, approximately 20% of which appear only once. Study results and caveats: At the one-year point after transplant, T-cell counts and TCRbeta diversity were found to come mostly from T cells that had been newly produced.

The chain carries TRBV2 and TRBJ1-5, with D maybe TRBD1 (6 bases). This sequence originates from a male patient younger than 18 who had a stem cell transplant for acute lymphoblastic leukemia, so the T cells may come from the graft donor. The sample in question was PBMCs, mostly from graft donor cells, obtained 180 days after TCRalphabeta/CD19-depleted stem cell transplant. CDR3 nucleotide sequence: TGTGCCAGCAGGGCCAGGGGAAGGGCCCAGCATTTT. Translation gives CASRARGRAQHF.